A selection of T cell receptor beta chains follows, all from one sample in a study of shared clonotypes between healthy human individuals. Repertoires were generated with immunoSEQ multiplex PCR, while TCRdb's copy carries only in-frame clones and drops some. The sample has more than 900,000 clones; 75% to 80% are singletons. Sample: memory CD4+ T cells from PBMCs. Source of these receptors: a man between 18 and 35 years old in good health. Some clones in this sample may be carry-over from other donors' samples. CDR3s leave out the opening cysteine and the closing phenylalanine or tryptophan.

v_gene	j_gene	CDR3aa
TRBV7-2	TRBJ2-4	ASSSVGGAENIQY
TRBV5-1	TRBJ2-5	ASSSGETQY
TRBV28	TRBJ2-5	ASSLPTSGSRETQY
TRBV28	TRBJ1-5	ASTRQGNQPQH
TRBV10-3	TRBJ2-1	AIRGRLAEDYNEQF
TRBV4-1	TRBJ2-5	ASSRSSAAQETQY
TRBV19	TRBJ1-5	ASSILWSNQPQH
TRBV7-2	TRBJ2-1	ASSPGTGEYNEQF
TRBV28	TRBJ1-4	ASSGAGRGGKLF
TRBV5-4	TRBJ2-7	ASSPGQGVTYEQY
TRBV7-3	TRBJ2-1	ASSLRRDNEQF
TRBV5-4	TRBJ2-5	ASSPGQGAGFVAQY
TRBV28	TRBJ2-7	ASTTGTPLYEQY
TRBV7-9	TRBJ2-2	ASSRRGTGELF
TRBV7-9	TRBJ2-3	ASSSGELAGGSSDTQY
TRBV5-1	TRBJ2-3	ASRGGTSGSTDTQY
TRBV18	TRBJ2-5	ASSPAGVEIETQY
TRBV20-1	TRBJ1-2	SARTGYGYT
TRBV5-1	TRBJ2-1	ASSRATGQGLDEQF
TRBV9	TRBJ2-2	ASSVAGLVGNTGELF
TRBV6-5	TRBJ2-7	ASSSFGQRGSYEQY
TRBV9	TRBJ2-3	ASSGEGGAGVGDTQY
TRBV5-6	TRBJ1-2	ASSFLGPYGYT
TRBV5-1	TRBJ1-3	ASSLDPTGAGNTIY
TRBV7-9	TRBJ2-1	ASSPAGAPYNEQF
TRBV2	TRBJ2-7	ASSEGASGRSSPYEQY
TRBV9	TRBJ1-1	ASSANSNTEAF
TRBV7-8	TRBJ1-2	ASSLNRRGYGYT
TRBV6-6	TRBJ1-2	ASSYLTGANYGYT
TRBV6-4	TRBJ2-1	ASSESVSSSYNEQF
TRBV9	TRBJ1-1	ASSVTSTDTEAF
TRBV5-1	TRBJ2-3	ASSLAGQSTDTQY
TRBV20-1	TRBJ1-4	SAPGREKLF
TRBV5-1	TRBJ1-1	ASSLVGVGTEAF
TRBV11-2	TRBJ2-3	ASSLVGGRGGTDTQY
TRBV4-2	TRBJ2-7	ASSQDLGQGTYEQY
TRBV5-1	TRBJ2-1	ASSPDPSSYNEQF
TRBV6-1	TRBJ2-2	ASSDLAGWNTGELF
TRBV2	TRBJ2-7	ASSWTGHEQY
TRBV5-6	TRBJ1-2	ASSPGTNYGYT